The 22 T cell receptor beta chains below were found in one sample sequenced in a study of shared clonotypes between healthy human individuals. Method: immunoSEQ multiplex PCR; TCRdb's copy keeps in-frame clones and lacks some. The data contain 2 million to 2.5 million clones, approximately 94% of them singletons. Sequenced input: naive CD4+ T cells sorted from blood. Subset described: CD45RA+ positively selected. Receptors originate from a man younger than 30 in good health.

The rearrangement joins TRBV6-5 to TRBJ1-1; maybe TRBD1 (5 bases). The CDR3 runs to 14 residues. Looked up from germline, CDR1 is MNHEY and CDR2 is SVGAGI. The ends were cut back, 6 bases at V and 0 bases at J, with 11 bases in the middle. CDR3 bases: TGTGCCAGCAGGTTGACAGCCCTGAACACTGAAGCTTTCTTT. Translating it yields CASRLTALNTEAFF.

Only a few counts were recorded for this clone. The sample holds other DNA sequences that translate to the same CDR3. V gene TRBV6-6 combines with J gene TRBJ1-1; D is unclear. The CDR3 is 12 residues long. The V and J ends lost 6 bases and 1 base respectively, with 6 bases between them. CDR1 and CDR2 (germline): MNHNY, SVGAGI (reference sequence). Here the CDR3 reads CASSRRNTEAFF. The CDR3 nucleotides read TGTGCCAGCAGCCGACGGAACACTGAAGCTTTCTTT.

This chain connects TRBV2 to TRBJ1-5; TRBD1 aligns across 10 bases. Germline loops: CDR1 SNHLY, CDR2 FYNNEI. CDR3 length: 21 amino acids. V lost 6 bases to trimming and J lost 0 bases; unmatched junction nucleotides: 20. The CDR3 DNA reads TGTGCCAGCAGGCCCCGGGACAGGGGAGTCGAATTCTCTTATAGCAATCAGCCCCAGCATTTT. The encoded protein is CASRPRDRGVEFSYSNQPQHF. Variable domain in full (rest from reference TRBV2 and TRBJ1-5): EPEVTQTPSHQVTQMGQEVILRCVPISNHLYFYWYRQILGQKVEFLVSFYNNEISEKSEIFDDQFSVERPDGSNFTLKIRSTKLEDSAMYFCASRPRDRGVEFSYSNQPQHFGDGTRLSIL.

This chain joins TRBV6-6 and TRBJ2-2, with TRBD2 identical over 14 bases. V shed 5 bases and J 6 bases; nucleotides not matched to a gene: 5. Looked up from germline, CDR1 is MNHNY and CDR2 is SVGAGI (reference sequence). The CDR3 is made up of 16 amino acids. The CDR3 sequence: CASSQRLAGGAGELFF. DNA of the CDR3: TGTGCCAGCAGTCAGAGACTAGCGGGAGGGGCCGGGGAGCTGTTTTTT.

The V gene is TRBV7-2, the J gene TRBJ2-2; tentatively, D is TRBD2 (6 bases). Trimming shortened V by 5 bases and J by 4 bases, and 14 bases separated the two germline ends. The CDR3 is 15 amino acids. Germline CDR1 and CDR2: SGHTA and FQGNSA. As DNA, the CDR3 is TGTGCCAGCAGCCCGACTAGACTCGGCACCGGGGAGCTGTTTTTT. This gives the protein CASSPTRLGTGELFF.

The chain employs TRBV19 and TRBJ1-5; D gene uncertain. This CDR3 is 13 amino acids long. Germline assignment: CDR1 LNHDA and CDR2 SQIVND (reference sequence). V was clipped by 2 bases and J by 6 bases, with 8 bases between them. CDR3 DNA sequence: TGTGCCAGTAGTATAACGTGGGGTCAGCCCCAGCATTTT. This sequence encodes CASSITWGQPQHF.

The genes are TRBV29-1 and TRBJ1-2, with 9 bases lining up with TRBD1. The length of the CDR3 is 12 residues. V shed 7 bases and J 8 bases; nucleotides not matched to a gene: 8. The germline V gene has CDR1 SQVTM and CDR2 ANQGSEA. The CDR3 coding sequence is TGCAGCGCCGCACAGGGGGCTGGAGGCTACACCTTC. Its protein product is CSAAQGAGGYTF.

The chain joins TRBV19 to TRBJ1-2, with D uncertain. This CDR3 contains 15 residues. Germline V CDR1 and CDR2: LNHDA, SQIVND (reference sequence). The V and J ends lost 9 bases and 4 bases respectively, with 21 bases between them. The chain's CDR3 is CASKPREGSSYGYTF. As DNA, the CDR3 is TGTGCCAGCAAACCGAGGGAGGGCTCATCCTATGGCTACACCTTC. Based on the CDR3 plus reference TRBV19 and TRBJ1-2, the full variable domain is DGGITQSPKYLFRKEGQNVTLSCEQNLNHDAMYWYRQDPGQGLRLIYYSQIVNDFQKGDIAEGYSVSREKKESFPLTVTSAQKNPTAFYLCASKPREGSSYGYTFGSGTRLTVV.

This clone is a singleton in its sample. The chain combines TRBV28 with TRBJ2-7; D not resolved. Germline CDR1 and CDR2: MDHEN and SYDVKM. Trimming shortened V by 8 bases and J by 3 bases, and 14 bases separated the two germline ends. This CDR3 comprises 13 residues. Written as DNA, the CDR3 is TGTGCCAGCGGCGGTACAAGGGACTACGAGCAGTACTTC. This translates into CASGGTRDYEQYF.

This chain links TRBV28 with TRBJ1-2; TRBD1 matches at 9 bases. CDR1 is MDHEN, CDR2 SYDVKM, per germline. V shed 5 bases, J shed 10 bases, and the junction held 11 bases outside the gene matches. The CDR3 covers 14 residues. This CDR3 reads CASSPQPQGADYTF. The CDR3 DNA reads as TGTGCCAGCAGTCCCCAGCCACAGGGGGCCGACTACACCTTC.

The CDR3 DNA reads as TGTGCCAGTAGTATAAGGGGCCCAGGGGCGCGGGGCTACACCTTC. Its protein product is CASSIRGPGARGYTF. The V gene is TRBV19, the J gene TRBJ1-2, with a weak D call TRBD1 (6 bases). Germline values: CDR1 LNHDA, CDR2 SQIVND (reference sequence). Trimming removed 2 bases from V and 8 bases from J, with 18 bases in between. This CDR3 comprises 15 residues.

The DNA of the CDR3 is TGCGCCAGCAGCCATGAGGGTGTGCTAACTAACTATGGCTACACCTTC. It encodes CASSHEGVLTNYGYTF. This chain joins TRBV4-1 and TRBJ1-2, with no clear D. V was pared by 3 bases and J by 0 bases, with 14 bases between. The germline V gene encodes CDR1 MGHRA and CDR2 YSYEKL. The CDR3 totals 16 residues.

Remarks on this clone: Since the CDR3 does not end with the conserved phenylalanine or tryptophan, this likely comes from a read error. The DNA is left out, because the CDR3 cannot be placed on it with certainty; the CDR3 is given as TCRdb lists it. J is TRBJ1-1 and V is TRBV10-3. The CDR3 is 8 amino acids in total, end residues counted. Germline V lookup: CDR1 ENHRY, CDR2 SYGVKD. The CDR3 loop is CAISETRL.

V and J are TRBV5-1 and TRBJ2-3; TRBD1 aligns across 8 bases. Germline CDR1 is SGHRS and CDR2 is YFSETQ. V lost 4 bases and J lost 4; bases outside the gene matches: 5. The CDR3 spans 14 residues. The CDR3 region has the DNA TGCGCCAGCAGCCCACAGGGGGTCGCAGATACGCAGTATTTT. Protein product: CASSPQGVADTQYF.

The CDR3 loop reads CASSLRDTWNQPQHF. The CDR3 DNA is TGTGCCAGCAGCCTCCGGGACACCTGGAATCAGCCCCAGCATTTT. This chain connects TRBV9 to TRBJ1-5, with D possibly matching TRBD1 (6 bases). Germline values: CDR1 SGDLS, CDR2 YYNGEE. The CDR3 runs 15 residues. Trimming cost V 4 bases and J 4 bases, with 15 bases left between them.

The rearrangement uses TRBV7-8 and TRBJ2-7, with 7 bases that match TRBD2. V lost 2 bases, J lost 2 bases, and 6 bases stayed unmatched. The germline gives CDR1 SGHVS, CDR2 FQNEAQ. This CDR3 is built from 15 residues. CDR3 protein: CASSLRGGTTYEQYF. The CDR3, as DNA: TGTGCCAGCAGCTTACGGGGCGGGACTACCTACGAGCAGTACTTC.

CDR3 amino acids: CASRGVNTEAFF. The CDR3 DNA sequence: TGTGCCAGCCGAGGGGTGAACACTGAAGCTTTCTTT. This rearrangement joins TRBV5-4 to TRBJ1-1, with a tentative D call TRBD1 (5 bases). The V end lost 7 bases, the J end lost 0 bases, and 7 bases lay between the germline ends. CDR1 and CDR2 (germline): SGHNT, YYREEE (reference sequence). This CDR3 comprises 12 residues.

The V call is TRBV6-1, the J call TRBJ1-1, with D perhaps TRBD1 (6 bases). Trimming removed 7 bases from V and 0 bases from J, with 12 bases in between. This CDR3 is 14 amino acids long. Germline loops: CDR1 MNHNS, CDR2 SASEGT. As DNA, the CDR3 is TGTGCCAGCACTCTAGGGGGGGTGAACACTGAAGCTTTCTTT. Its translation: CASTLGGVNTEAFF.

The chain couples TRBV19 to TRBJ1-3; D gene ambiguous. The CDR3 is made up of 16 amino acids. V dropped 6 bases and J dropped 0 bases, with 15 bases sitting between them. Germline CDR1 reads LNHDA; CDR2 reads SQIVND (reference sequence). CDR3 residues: CASSPSGSHSGNTIYF. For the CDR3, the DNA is TGTGCCAGTAGCCCTTCGGGCAGTCACTCTGGAAACACCATATATTTT. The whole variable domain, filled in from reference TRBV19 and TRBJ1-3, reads DGGITQSPKYLFRKEGQNVTLSCEQNLNHDAMYWYRQDPGQGLRLIYYSQIVNDFQKGDIAEGYSVSREKKESFPLTVTSAQKNPTAFYLCASSPSGSHSGNTIYFGEGSWLTVV.

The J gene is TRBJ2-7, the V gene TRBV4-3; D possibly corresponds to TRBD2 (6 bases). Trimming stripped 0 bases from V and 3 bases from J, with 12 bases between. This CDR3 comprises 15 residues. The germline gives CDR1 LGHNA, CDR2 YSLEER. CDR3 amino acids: CASSQEKGLHYEQYF. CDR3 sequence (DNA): TGCGCCAGCAGCCAAGAGAAGGGACTCCACTACGAGCAGTACTTC.

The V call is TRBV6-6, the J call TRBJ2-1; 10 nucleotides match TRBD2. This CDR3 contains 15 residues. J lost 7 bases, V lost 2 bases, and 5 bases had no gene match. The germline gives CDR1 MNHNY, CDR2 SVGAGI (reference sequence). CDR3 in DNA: TGTGCCAGCAGTTACCGAGCGGGGGGGCAGAATGAGCAGTTCTTC. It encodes CASSYRAGGQNEQFF.

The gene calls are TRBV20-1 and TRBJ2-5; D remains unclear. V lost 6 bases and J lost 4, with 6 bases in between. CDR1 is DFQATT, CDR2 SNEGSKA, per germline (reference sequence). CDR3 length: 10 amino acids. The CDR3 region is CSADRETQYF. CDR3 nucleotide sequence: TGCAGTGCCGATCGAGAGACCCAGTACTTC.